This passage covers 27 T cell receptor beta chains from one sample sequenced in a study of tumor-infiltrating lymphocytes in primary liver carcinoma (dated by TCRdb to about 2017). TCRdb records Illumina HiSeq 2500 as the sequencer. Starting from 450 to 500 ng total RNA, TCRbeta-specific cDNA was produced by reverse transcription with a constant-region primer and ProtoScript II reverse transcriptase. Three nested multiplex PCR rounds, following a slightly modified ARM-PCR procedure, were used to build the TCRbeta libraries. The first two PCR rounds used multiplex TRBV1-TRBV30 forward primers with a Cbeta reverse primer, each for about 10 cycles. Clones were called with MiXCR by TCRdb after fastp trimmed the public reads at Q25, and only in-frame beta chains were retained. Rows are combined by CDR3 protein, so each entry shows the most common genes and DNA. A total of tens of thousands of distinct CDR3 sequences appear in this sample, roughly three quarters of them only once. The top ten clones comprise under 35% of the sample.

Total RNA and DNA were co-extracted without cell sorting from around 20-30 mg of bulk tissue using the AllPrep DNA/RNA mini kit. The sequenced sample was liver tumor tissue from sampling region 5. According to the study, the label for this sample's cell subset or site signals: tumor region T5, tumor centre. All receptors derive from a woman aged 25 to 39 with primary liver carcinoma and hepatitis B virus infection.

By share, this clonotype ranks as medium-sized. CDR3 protein: CASSYSDRATYGYTF. The CDR3 DNA follows: TGTGCCAGCAGTTACTCGGACAGGGCGACCTATGGCTACACCTTC. The J gene is TRBJ1-2, the V gene TRBV6-6; TRBD1 agrees at 8 bases. Trimming removed 0 bases from V and 4 bases from J; junction bases left unmatched: 4. The CDR3 is made up of 15 amino acids. CDR1 and CDR2 (germline): MNHNY, SVGAGI (reference sequence).

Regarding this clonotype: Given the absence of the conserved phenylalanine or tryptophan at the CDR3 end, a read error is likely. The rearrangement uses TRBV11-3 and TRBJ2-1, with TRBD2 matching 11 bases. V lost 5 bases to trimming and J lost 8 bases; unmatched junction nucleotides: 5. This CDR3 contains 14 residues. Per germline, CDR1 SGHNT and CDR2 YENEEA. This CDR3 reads CASSRLAGWYEQFL. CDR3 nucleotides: TGTGCCAGCAGCCGACTAGCGGGGTGGTATGAGCAGTTCCTC.

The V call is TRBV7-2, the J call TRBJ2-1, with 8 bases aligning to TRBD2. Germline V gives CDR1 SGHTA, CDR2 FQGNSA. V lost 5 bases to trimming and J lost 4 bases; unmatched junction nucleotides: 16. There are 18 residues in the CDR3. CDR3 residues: CASSQGQAGAGGYNEQFF. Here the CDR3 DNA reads TGTGCCAGCAGCCAGGGACAAGCGGGAGCTGGAGGGTACAATGAGCAGTTCTTC.

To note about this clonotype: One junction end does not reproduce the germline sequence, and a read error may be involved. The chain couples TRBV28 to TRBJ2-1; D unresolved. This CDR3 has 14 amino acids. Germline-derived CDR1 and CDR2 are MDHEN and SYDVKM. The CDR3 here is CAIREVSSCNEQFF. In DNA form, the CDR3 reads TGTGCCATCAGAGAGGTGAGCTCCTGCAATGAGCAGTTCTTC.

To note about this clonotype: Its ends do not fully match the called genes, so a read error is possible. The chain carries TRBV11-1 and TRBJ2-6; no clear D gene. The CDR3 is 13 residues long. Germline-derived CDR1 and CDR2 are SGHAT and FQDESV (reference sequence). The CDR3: CSSSPSVANVPTF. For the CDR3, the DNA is TGTTCCAGTTCACCCTCTGTGGCCAACGTCCCGACTTTC.

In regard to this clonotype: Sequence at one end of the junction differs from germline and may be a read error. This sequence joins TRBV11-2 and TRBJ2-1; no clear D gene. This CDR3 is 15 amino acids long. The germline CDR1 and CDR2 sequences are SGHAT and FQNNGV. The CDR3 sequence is CASSFNLVGSVEQFF. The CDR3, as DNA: TGTGCGAGCAGCTTCAACCTAGTGGGATCGGTTGAGCAGTTCTTC. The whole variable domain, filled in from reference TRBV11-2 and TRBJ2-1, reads EAGVAQSPRYKIIEKRQSVAFWCNPISGHATLYWYQQILGQGPKLLIQFQNNGVVDDSQLPKDRFSAERLKGVDSTLKIQPAKLEDSAVYLCASSFNLVGSVEQFFGPGTRLTVL.

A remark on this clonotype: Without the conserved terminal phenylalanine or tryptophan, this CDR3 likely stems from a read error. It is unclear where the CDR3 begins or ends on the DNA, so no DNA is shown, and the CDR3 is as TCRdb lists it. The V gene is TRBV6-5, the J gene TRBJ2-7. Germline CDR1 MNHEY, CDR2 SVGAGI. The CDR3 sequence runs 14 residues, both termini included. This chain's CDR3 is CVSSLLQMKNEQYL.

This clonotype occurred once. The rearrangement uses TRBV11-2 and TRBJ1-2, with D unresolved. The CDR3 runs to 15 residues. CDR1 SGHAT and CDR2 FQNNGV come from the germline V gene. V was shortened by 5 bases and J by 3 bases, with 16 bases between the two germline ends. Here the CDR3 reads CASSPRWCGDYGYTF. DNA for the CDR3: TGTGCCAGCAGCCCCAGGTGGTGCGGGGACTATGGCTACACCTTC. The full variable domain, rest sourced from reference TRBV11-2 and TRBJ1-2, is EAGVAQSPRYKIIEKRQSVAFWCNPISGHATLYWYQQILGQGPKLLIQFQNNGVVDDSQLPKDRFSAERLKGVDSTLKIQPAKLEDSAVYLCASSPRWCGDYGYTFGSGTRLTVV.

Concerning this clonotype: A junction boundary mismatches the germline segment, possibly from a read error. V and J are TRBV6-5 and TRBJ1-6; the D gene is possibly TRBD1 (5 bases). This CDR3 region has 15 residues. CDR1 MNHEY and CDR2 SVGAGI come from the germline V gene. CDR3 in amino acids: CACREGSVPLSPLHF. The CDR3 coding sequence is TGTGCCTGCAGGGAAGGGAGTGTCCCCCTTTCACCCCTCCACTTT.

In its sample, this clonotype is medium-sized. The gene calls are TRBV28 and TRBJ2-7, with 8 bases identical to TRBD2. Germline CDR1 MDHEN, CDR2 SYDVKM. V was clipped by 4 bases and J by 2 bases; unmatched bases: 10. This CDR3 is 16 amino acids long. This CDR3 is CASSSPHEGLAYEQYF. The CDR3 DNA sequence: TGTGCCAGCAGTTCACCCCACGAGGGACTAGCCTACGAGCAGTACTTC.

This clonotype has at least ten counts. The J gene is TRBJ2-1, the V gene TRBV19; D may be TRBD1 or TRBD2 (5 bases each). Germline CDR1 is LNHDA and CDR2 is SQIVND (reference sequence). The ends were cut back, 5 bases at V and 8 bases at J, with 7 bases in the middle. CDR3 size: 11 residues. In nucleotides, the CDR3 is TGTGCCAGTAGTGGGGGTCATGAGCAGTTCTTC. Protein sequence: CASSGGHEQFF. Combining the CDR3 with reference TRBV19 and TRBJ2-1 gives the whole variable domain DGGITQSPKYLFRKEGQNVTLSCEQNLNHDAMYWYRQDPGQGLRLIYYSQIVNDFQKGDIAEGYSVSREKKESFPLTVTSAQKNPTAFYLCASSGGHEQFFGPGTRLTVL.

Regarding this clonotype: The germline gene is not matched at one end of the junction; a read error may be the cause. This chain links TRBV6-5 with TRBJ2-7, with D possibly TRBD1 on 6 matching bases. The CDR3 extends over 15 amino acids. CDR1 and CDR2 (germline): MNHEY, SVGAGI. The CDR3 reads CASSYKDRGSYEQYF. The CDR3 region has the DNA TGTGCTAGCAGTTACAAGGACAGAGGCTCCTACGAGCAGTACTTC.

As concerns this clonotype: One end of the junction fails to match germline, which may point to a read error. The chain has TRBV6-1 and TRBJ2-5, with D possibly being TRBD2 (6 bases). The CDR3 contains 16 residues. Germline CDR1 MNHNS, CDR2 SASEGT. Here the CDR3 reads CVSSLYPLLGGVTHYF. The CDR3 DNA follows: TGTGTCAGCAGTCTTTACCCCCTGCTGGGAGGAGTGACCCACTACTTC.

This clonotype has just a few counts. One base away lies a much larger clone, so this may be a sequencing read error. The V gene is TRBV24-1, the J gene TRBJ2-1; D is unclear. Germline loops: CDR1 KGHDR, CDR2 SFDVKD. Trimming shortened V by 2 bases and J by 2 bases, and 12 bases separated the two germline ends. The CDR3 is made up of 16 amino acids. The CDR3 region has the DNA TGTGCCACCAGTGATTCCAGACTGGGTACCTACAATGAGCAGTTCTTC. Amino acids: CATSDSRLGTYNEQFF.

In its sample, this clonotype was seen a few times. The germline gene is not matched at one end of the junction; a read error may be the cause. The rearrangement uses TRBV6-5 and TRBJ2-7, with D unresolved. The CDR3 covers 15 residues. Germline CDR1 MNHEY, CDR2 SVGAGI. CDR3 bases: TGTGCCAGCAGTTACGAGGACGGCAGCTCCTATGAGCAGTACTTC. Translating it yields CASSYEDGSSYEQYF.

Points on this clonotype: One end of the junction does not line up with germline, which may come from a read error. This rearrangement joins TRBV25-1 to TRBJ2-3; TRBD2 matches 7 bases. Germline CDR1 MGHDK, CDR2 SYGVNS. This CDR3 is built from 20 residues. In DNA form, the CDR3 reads TGTGCCAGCAGTGAATCGGGGGAGGGAGAGACGGGACCTAGATCAGATACGCACTATTTT. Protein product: CASSESGEGETGPRSDTHYF.

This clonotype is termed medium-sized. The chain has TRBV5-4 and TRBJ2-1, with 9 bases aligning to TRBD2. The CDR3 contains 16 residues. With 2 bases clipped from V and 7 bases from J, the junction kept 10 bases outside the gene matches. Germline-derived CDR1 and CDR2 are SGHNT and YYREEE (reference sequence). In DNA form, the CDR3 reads TGTGCCAGCAGCTTCCCCAGCGGGAGGAGTCGGAATGAGCAGTTCTTC. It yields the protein CASSFPSGRSRNEQFF.

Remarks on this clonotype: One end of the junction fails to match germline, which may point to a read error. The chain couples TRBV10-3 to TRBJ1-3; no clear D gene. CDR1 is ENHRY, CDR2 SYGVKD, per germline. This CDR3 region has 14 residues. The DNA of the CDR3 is TGTGCTATCAGTGAGTCAATTTCTGGAAGCACCATATATTTT. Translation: CAISESISGSTIYF.

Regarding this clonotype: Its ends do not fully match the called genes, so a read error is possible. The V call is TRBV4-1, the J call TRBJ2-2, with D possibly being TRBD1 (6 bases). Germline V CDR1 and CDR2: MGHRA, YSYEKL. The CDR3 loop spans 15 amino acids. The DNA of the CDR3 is TGCGCAAGCAGCCAAGATCCAGGGGCGACCGGGAAGCCGTTTTTT. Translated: CASSQDPGATGKPFF.

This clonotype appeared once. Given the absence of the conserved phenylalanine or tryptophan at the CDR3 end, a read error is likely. CDR3 sequence: CASSLSGTSGLGQFY. The DNA for the CDR3 is TGTGCCAGCAGCCTGTCCGGGACTAGCGGACTTGGACAGTTCTAC. The gene calls are TRBV12-3 or TRBV12-4 and TRBJ2-1; 11 bases map to TRBD2. Trimming removed 6 bases from V and 13 bases from J; junction bases left unmatched: 14. The CDR3 is made up of 15 amino acids.

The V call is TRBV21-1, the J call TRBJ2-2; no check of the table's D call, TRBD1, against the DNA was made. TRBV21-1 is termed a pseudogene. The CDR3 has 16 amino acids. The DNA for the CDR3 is TGTGCCAGCAGCAATAAGGACAGGGCCCGCACCGAGGAGCTGTATTTT. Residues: CASSNKDRARTEELYF.

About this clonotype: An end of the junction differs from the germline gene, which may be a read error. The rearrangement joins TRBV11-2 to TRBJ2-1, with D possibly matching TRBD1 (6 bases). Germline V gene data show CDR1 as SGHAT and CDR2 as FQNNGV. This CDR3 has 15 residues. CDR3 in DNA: TGTGCCAGCAGCCTACAGGGAAGTACCTACAATGTGCAGTTCTTC. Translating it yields CASSLQGSTYNVQFF. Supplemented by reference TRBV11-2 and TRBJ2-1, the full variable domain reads EAGVAQSPRYKIIEKRQSVAFWCNPISGHATLYWYQQILGQGPKLLIQFQNNGVVDDSQLPKDRFSAERLKGVDSTLKIQPAKLEDSAVYLCASSLQGSTYNVQFFGPGTRLTVL.

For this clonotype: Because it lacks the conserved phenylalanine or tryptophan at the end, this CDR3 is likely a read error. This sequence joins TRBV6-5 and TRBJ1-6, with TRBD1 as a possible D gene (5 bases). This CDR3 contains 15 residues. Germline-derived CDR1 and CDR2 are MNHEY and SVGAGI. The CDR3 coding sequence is TGTGCTAGCAGGGAAAGGAGTGCCCCCCTTTCATCCCTCCACCTT. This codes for CASRERSAPLSSLHL.

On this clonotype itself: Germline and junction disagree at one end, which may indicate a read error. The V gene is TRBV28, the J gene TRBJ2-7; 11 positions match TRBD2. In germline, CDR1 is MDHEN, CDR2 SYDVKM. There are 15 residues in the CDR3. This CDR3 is CASSHSGRVTYEQHF. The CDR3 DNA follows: TGTGCCAGCAGTCATAGCGGGAGGGTTACCTACGAGCAGCACTTC. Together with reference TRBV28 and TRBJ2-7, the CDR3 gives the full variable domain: DVKVTQSSRYLVKRTGEKVFLECVQDMDHENMFWYRQDPGLGLRLIYFSYDVKMKEKGDIPEGYSVSREKKERFSLILESASTNQTSMYLCASSHSGRVTYEQHFGPGTRLTVT.

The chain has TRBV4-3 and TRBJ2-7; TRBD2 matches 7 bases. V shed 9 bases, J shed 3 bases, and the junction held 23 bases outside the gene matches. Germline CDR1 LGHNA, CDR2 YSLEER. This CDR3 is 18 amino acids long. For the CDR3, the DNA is TGCGCCAGTAGTCAAGCTTTGACGGGGGGTCACATTAGCTACGAGCAGTACTTC. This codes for CASSQALTGGHISYEQYF.

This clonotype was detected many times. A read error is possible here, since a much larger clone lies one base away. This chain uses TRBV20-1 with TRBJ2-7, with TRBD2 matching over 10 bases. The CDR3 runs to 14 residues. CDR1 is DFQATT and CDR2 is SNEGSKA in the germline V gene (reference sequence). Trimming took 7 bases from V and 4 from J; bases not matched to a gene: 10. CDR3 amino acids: CSVPRTSGRYEQYF. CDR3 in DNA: TGCAGTGTACCCCGGACTAGCGGAAGATACGAGCAGTACTTC.

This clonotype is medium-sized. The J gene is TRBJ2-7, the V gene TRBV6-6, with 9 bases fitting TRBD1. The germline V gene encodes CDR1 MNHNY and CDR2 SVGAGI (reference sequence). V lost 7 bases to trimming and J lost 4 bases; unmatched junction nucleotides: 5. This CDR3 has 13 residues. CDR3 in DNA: TGTGCCAGCAATAGGGACAGGGCTTACGAGCAGTACTTC. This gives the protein CASNRDRAYEQYF.